Described below is a single T cell receptor (beta chain) sequence and its context. Among the 90 to 150 subjects of the validation cohort, separate from the roughly 670-subject first cohort, were the donors. V gave up 1 base and J gave up 6 bases, with 13 bases separating them. The CDR3 totals 14 residues. Germline-derived CDR1 and CDR2 are MNHEY and SVGAGI. The protocol was immunoSEQ multiplex PCR, while the TCRdb copy is restricted to in-frame clones and leaves out a portion. Among 65,000 to 85,000 clones listed, approximately 95% were seen once. These data are taken from a study of cytomegalovirus exposure and HLA in healthy donors. The wider study: It was reported in a later analysis that the same platform had been used for the roughly 110 validation repertoires as for the approximately 700 first-cohort repertoires.

This rearrangement joins TRBV6-5 to TRBJ2-7, with D tentatively TRBD1 (6 bases). This TCR was recovered from a woman aged 18-29 years in good health and CMV-seronegative. The material sequenced was PBMCs. The CDR3, as DNA: TGTGCCAGCAGTTACTTAAACTCAGGGGCCGAGCAGTACTTC. This codes for CASSYLNSGAEQYF.